This T cell receptor (beta chain) was identified in a study of post-analysis software for immune sequencing data. Findings of the study overall: The five TRBV segments detected at higher frequency in patients than in controls included TRBV5-6, TRBV5-1 and TRBV20-1. Batch-matched samples strongly co-clustered by F measure. People with multiple sclerosis had a significantly lower normalized Chao1 diversity than controls did.

Turning to this clonotype: What it binds is unknown.

Every TCR beta cDNA library bore unique molecular identifiers. TCRdb reprocessed the PCR reads via MiXCR and lists one record per CDR3 protein. The sample has roughly 170,000 distinct CDR3 sequences, 30% seen once; the top ten hold about 1.6%. V shed 2 bases and J shed 2 bases, with 13 bases lying between them. Germline V CDR1 and CDR2: MDHEN, SYDVKM. This CDR3 comprises 15 residues. The sequencing sample was made of blood. The origin of this receptor is a girl aged 5 to 17 with multiple sclerosis. The chain combines TRBV28 with TRBJ2-7; D may match TRBD1 or TRBD2 (5 bases each). Written as DNA, the CDR3 is TGTGCCAGCAGTTTAGGGGGAAGCGAAACCTACGAGCAGTACTTC. This gives the protein CASSLGGSETYEQYF.